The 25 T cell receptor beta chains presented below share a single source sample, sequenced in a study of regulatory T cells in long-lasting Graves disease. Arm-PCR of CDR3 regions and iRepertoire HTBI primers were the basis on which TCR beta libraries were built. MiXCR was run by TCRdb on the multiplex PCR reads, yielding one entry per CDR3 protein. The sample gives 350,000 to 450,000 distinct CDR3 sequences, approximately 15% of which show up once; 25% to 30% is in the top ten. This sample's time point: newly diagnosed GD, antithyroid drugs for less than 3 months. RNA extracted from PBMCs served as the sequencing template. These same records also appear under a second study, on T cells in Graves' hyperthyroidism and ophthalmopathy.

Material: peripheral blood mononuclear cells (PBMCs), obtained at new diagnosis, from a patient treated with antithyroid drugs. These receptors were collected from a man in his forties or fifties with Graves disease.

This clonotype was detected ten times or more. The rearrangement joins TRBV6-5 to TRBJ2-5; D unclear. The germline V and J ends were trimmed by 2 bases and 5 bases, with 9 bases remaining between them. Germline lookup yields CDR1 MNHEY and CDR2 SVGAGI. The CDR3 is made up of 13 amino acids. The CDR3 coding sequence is TGTGCCAGCAGTTACCCCCCGTGGGAGACCCAGTACTTC. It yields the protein CASSYPPWETQYF.

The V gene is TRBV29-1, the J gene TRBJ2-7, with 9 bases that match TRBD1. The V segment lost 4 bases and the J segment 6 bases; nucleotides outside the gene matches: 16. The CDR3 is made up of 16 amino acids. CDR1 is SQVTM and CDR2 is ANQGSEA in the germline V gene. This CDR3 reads CSVARTGASFFVEQYF. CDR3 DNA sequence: TGCAGCGTTGCGCGGACAGGGGCTTCGTTCTTTGTCGAGCAGTACTTC.

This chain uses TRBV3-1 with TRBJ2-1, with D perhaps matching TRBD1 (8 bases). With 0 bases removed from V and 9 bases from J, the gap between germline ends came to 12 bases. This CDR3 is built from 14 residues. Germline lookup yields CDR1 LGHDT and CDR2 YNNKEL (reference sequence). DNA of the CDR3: TGTGCCAGCAGCCAAGAAAACAGGGGGGGTGAGCAGTTCTTC. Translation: CASSQENRGGEQFF.

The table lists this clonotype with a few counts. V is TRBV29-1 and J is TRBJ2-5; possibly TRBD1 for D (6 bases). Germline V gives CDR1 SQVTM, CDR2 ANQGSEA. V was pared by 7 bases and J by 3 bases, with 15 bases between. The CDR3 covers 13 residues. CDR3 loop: CSATRGTEETQYF. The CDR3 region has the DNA TGCAGCGCCACTAGGGGGACCGAAGAGACCCAGTACTTC.

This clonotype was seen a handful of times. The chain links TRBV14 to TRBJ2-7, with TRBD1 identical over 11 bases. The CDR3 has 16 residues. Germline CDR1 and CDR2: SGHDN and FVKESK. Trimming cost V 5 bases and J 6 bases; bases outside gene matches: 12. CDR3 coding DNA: TGTGCCAGCAGCAGAGGGGCCGGACAGGGGGCAGGCGAGCAGTACTTC. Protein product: CASSRGAGQGAGEQYF.

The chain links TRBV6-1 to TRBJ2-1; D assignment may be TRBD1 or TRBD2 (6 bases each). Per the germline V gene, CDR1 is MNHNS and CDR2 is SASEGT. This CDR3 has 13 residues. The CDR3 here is CTCGGHSNNEQFF. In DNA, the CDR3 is TGTACCTGTGGGGGGCACTCGAACAATGAGCAGTTCTTC.

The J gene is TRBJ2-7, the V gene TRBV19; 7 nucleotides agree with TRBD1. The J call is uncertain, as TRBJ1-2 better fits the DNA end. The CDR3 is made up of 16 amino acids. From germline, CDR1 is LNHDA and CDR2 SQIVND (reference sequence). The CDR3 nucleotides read TGTGCCAGTAGTGCGGAAACAGGGGCCGGATTTTATGGCTACACCTTC. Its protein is CASSAETGAGFYGYTF.

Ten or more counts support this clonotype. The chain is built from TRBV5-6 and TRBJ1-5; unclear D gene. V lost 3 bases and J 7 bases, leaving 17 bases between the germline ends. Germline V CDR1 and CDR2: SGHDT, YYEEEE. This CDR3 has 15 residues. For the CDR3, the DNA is TGTGCCAGCAGCTCCCGCCCCTACACACGACAGCCCCAGCATTTT. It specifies CASSSRPYTRQPQHF.

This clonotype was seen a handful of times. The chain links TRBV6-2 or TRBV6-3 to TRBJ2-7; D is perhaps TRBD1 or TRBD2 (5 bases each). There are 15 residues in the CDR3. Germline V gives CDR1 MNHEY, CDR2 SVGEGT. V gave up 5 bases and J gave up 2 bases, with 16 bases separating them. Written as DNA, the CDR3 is TGTGCCAGCAGTATAACACGGGAACAGGCCTACGAGCAGTACTTC. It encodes CASSITREQAYEQYF.

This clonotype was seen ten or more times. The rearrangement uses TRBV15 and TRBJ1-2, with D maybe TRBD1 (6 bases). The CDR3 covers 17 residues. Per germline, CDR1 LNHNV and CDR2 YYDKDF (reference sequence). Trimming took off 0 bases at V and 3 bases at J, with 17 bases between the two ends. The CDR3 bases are TGTGCCACCAGCAGAGATGCGCTTAGGACAGACTACTATGGCTACACCTTC. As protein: CATSRDALRTDYYGYTF.

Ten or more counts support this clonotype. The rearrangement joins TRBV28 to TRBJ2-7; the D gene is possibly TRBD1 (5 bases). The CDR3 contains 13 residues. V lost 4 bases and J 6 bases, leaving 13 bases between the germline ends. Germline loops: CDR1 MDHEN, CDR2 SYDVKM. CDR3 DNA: TGTGCCAGCAGTTGGGGCCCCCAAGGCGAGCAGTACTTC. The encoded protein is CASSWGPQGEQYF.

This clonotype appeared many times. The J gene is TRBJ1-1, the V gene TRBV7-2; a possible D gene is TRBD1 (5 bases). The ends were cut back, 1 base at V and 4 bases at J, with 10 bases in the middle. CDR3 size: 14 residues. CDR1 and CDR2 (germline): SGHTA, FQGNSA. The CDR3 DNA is TGTGCCAGCAGCTTAGAATCGAGGGGCACTGAAGCTTTCTTT. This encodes CASSLESRGTEAFF.

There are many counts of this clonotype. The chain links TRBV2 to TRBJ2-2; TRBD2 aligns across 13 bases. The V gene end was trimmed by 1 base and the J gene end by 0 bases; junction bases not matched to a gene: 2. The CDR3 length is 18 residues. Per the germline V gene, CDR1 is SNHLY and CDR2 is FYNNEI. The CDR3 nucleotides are TGTGCCAGCAGTGAAGGACTAGCGGGGGGTTCGAACACCGGGGAGCTGTTTTTT. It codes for CASSEGLAGGSNTGELFF.

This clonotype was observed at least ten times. The CDR3 is CSVEAGAYTDTQYF. In DNA, the CDR3 is TGCAGCGTTGAGGCGGGGGCGTACACAGATACGCAGTATTTT. The chain joins TRBV29-1 to TRBJ2-3; D possibly corresponds to TRBD2 (7 bases). Germline lookup yields CDR1 SQVTM and CDR2 ANQGSEA. V lost 3 bases and J 2 bases, leaving 12 bases between the germline ends. The CDR3 runs to 14 residues.

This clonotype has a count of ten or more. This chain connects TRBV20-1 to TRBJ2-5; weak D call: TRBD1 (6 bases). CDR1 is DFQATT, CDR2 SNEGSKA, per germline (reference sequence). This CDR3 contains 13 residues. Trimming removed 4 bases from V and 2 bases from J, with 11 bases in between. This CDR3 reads CSATRDTQETQYF. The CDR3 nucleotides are TGCAGTGCTACCCGGGACACTCAAGAGACCCAGTACTTC.

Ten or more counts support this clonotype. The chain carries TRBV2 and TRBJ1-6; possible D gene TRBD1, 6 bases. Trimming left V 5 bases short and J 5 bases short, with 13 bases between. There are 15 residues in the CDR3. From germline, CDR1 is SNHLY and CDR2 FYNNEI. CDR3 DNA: TGTGCCAGCAGTCCGGCCAGGGGCGATAATTCACCCCTCCACTTT. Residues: CASSPARGDNSPLHF.

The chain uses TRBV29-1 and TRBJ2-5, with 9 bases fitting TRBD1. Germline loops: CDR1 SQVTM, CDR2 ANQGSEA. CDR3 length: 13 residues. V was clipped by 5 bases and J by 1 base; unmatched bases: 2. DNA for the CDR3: TGCAGCGTTAAGGGACAGGGCCAAGAGACCCAGTACTTC. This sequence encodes CSVKGQGQETQYF.

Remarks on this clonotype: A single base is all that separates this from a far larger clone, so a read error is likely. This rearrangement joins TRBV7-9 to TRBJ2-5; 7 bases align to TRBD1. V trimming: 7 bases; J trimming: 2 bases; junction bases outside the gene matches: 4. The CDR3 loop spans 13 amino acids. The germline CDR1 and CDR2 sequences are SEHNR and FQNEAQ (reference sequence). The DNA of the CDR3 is TGTGCCAGCACGTGGACAGGACAAGAGACCCAGTACTTC. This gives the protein CASTWTGQETQYF.

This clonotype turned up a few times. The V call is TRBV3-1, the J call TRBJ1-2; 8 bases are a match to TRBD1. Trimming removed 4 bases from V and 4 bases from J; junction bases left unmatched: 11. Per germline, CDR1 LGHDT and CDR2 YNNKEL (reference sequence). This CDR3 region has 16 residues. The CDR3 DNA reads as TGTGCCAGCAGCCCCAGGACAGGGTCGTTTCTCTATGGCTACACCTTC. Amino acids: CASSPRTGSFLYGYTF. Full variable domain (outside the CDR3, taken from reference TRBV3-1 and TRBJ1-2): DTAVSQTPKYLVTQMGNDKSIKCEQNLGHDTMYWYKQDSKKFLKIMFSYNNKELIINETVPNRFSPKSPDKAHLNLHINSLELGDSAVYFCASSPRTGSFLYGYTFGSGTRLTVV.

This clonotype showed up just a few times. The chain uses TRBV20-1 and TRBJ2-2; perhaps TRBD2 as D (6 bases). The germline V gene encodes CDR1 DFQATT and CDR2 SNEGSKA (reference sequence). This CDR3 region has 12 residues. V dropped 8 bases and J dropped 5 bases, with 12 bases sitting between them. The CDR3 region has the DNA TGCAGTCCGTCGACTAGGACCGGGGAGCTGTTTTTT. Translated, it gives CSPSTRTGELFF.

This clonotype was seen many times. In DNA form, the CDR3 reads TGTGCCTGGAGTGGAGGACTAGCGGCCGGCGGGACCCAGTACTTC. It codes for CAWSGGLAAGGTQYF. This rearrangement joins TRBV30 to TRBJ2-5, with 10 bases aligning to TRBD2. Germline V lookup: CDR1 GTSNPN, CDR2 SVGIG (reference sequence). The V and J ends lost 1 base and 7 bases, in that order; junction bases with no gene match: 9. The CDR3 covers 15 residues.

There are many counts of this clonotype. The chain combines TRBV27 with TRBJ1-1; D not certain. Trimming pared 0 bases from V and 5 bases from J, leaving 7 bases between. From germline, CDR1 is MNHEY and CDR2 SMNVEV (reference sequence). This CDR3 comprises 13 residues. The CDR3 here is CASSLSSLTEAFF. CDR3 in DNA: TGTGCCAGCAGTTTATCCAGCCTTACTGAAGCTTTCTTT.

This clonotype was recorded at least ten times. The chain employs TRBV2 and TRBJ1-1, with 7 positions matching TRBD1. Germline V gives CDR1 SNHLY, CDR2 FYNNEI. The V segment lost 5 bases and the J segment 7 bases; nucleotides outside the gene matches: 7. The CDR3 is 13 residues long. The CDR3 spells CASSLARDSEAFF. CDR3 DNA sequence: TGTGCCAGCAGTCTGGCCCGGGACAGTGAAGCTTTCTTT.

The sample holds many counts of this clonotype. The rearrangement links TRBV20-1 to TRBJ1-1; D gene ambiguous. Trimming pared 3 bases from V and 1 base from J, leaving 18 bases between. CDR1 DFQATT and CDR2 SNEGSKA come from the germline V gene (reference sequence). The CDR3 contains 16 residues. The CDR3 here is CSASPNGGQPNTEAFF. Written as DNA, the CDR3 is TGCAGTGCTAGCCCCAACGGTGGGCAACCGAACACTGAAGCTTTCTTT.

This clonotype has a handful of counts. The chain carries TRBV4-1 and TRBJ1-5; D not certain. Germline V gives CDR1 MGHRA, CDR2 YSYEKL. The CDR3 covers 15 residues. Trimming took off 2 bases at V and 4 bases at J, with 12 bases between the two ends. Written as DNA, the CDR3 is TGCGCCAGCAGCCAATATAGGGTATTGAATCAGCCCCAGCATTTT. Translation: CASSQYRVLNQPQHF.